This T cell receptor beta chain appears in the sequencing data of a study of T cell clones after liver transplantation. Looked up from germline, CDR1 is SGHDT and CDR2 is YYEEEE. The germline V and J ends were trimmed by 4 bases and 0 bases, with 8 bases remaining between them. The CDR3 runs to 14 residues. Using immunoSEQ multiplex PCR, the repertoire was profiled, and TCRdb retains in-frame clones only, with some absent. The data show some 60,000 clones, about 64% seen once. Here the sequenced sample was CD4+ T cells from blood, taken before liver transplant. The chain uses TRBV5-6 and TRBJ1-3; D is possibly TRBD1 (6 bases). The origin of this receptor is a human donor who received a liver transplant. DNA for the CDR3: TGTGCCAGCAGCCGGGACACCTCTGGAAACACCATATATTTT. It translates to CASSRDTSGNTIYF.